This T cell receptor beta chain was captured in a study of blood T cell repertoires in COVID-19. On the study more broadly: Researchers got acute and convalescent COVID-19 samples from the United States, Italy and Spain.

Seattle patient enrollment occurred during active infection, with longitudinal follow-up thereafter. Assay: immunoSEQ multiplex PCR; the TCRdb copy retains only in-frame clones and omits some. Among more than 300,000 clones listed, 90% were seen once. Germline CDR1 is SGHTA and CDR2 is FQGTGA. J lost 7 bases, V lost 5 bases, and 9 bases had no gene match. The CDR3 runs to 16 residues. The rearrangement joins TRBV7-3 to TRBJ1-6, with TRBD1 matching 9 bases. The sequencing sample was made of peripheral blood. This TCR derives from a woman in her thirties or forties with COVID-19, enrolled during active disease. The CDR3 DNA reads TGTGCCAGCAGCCAAACAGGGGGCTCGGGGAATTCACCCCTCCACTTT. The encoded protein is CASSQTGGSGNSPLHF. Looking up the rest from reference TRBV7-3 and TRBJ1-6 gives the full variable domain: GAGVSQTPSNKVTEKGKYVELRCDPISGHTALYWYRQSLGQGPEFLIYFQGTGAADDSGLPNDRFFAVRPEGSVSTLKIQRTERGDSAVYLCASSQTGGSGNSPLHFGNGTRLTVT.